Listed below are T cell receptor beta chains from one sample, sequenced in a study of vaccination and CD4 T cells after COVID-19. Their target antigens are unknown. TCRdb redid the calling of the PCR reads with MiXCR, one entry per CDR3 protein. The repertoire holds over 15,000 distinct CDR3 sequences, with less than 60% as singletons. Source: CD4+ T cells from blood, cultured in vitro, taken about 7 months after SARS-CoV-2 vaccination. The receptors here all came from a human donor who had recovered from COVID-19. CDR3s include the opening cysteine and the closing phenylalanine or tryptophan. Each record gives: D gene, J gene, V gene, clone size, CDR3 protein, CDR3 DNA. D genes are given only for firm matches. A row's size may be missing; if present it is once, few, many or a size class.

d_gene: -; j_gene: TRBJ1-2; v_gene: TRBV6-1; abundance: -; CDR3aa: CASSERSYGYTF; CDR3nt: TGTGCCAGCAGTGAGAGGTCGTATGGCTACACCTTC
d_gene: -; j_gene: TRBJ1-1; v_gene: TRBV20-1; abundance: -; CDR3aa: CSARDLRPTNTEAFF; CDR3nt: TGCAGTGCTAGAGATCTACGGCCGACGAACACTGAAGCTTTCTTT
d_gene: -; j_gene: TRBJ2-2; v_gene: TRBV7-2; abundance: -; CDR3aa: CASSLGLNTGELFF; CDR3nt: TGTGCCAGCAGCTTAGGGCTGAACACCGGGGAGCTGTTTTTT
d_gene: TRBD1; j_gene: TRBJ1-2; v_gene: TRBV20-1; abundance: few; CDR3aa: CSARTGYGYTF; CDR3nt: TGCAGTGCGAGGACAGGCTATGGCTACACCTTC
d_gene: -; j_gene: TRBJ2-7; v_gene: TRBV6-1; abundance: few; CDR3aa: CASSRPPDGASYEQYF; CDR3nt: TGTGCCAGCAGTAGGCCCCCCGACGGCGCTTCCTACGAGCAGTACTTC
d_gene: -; j_gene: TRBJ2-7; v_gene: TRBV12-3/TRBV12-4; abundance: -; CDR3aa: CASRIAASYEQYF; CDR3nt: TGTGCCAGCAGGATAGCGGCCTCCTACGAGCAGTACTTC
d_gene: -; j_gene: TRBJ1-2; v_gene: TRBV12-3/TRBV12-4; abundance: once; CDR3aa: CASSLALGYTF; CDR3nt: TGTGCCAGCAGTTTAGCGCTTGGCTACACCTTC
d_gene: -; j_gene: TRBJ2-7; v_gene: TRBV24-1; abundance: -; CDR3aa: CATSDSSRYEQYF; CDR3nt: TGTGCCACCAGTGATTCCAGCAGGTACGAGCAGTACTTC
d_gene: -; j_gene: TRBJ1-2; v_gene: TRBV7-9; abundance: -; CDR3aa: CASNPQGYYTF; CDR3nt: TGTGCCAGCAATCCTCAAGGCTACTACACCTTC
d_gene: -; j_gene: TRBJ2-5; v_gene: TRBV2; abundance: -; CDR3aa: CASSSSRGAGTQYF; CDR3nt: TGTGCCAGCAGTTCAAGTAGAGGGGCGGGGACCCAGTACTTC
d_gene: TRBD1; j_gene: TRBJ1-1; v_gene: TRBV20-1; abundance: -; CDR3aa: CSASGTDPEAFF; CDR3nt: TGCAGTGCTAGCGGGACAGATCCTGAAGCTTTCTTT
d_gene: -; j_gene: TRBJ2-2; v_gene: TRBV20-1; abundance: -; CDR3aa: CSAFKTNTGELFF; CDR3nt: TGCAGTGCTTTTAAAACGAACACCGGGGAGCTGTTTTTT
d_gene: TRBD2; j_gene: TRBJ2-7; v_gene: TRBV20-1; abundance: few; CDR3aa: CSARLAGGPGEQYF; CDR3nt: TGCAGTGCGAGACTAGCGGGAGGGCCGGGCGAGCAGTACTTC
d_gene: -; j_gene: TRBJ1-2; v_gene: TRBV6-4; abundance: few; CDR3aa: CASSDSAGGNYGYTF; CDR3nt: TGTGCCAGCAGTGACTCGGCAGGAGGAAACTATGGCTACACCTTC
d_gene: TRBD2; j_gene: TRBJ2-1; v_gene: TRBV5-4; abundance: -; CDR3aa: CASSLGSGSNEQFF; CDR3nt: TGTGCCAGCAGCTTGGGCAGCGGGAGTAATGAGCAGTTCTTC
d_gene: TRBD1; j_gene: TRBJ2-5; v_gene: TRBV7-2; abundance: -; CDR3aa: CASSQQGGQETQYF; CDR3nt: TGTGCCAGCAGTCAACAGGGGGGTCAAGAGACCCAGTACTTC
d_gene: TRBD2; j_gene: TRBJ2-1; v_gene: TRBV20-1; abundance: few; CDR3aa: CSARDRGLAGGRGFQFF; CDR3nt: TGCAGTGCTAGAGATCGCGGTCTAGCGGGGGGCCGAGGGTTCCAGTTCTTC
d_gene: -; j_gene: TRBJ1-1; v_gene: TRBV6-1; abundance: -; CDR3aa: CASSNPLGIHTEAFF; CDR3nt: TGTGCCAGCAGTAACCCACTGGGGATCCACACTGAAGCTTTCTTT
d_gene: -; j_gene: TRBJ1-5; v_gene: TRBV4-1; abundance: -; CDR3aa: CAEPQWSGKGYQPQHF; CDR3nt: TGCGCCGAACCCCAATGGTCAGGGAAGGGATATCAGCCCCAGCATTTT
d_gene: -; j_gene: TRBJ2-1; v_gene: TRBV7-2; abundance: -; CDR3aa: CASSYFRDSRSYNEQFF; CDR3nt: TGTGCCAGCAGCTATTTCCGGGACTCCAGGTCCTACAATGAGCAGTTCTTC
d_gene: -; j_gene: TRBJ2-3; v_gene: TRBV19; abundance: few; CDR3aa: CASSTYRSDTQYF; CDR3nt: TGTGCCAGTAGTACGTACAGGTCAGATACGCAGTATTTT
d_gene: TRBD1; j_gene: TRBJ2-5; v_gene: TRBV6-2/TRBV6-3; abundance: -; CDR3aa: CASSYSPRQGRKETQYF; CDR3nt: TGTGCCAGCAGTTACTCTCCCCGACAGGGACGAAAAGAGACCCAGTACTTC
d_gene: -; j_gene: TRBJ1-2; v_gene: TRBV20-1; abundance: medium-sized; CDR3aa: CSARGGKESYGYTF; CDR3nt: TGCAGTGCTAGAGGGGGGAAGGAGTCCTATGGCTACACCTTC
d_gene: -; j_gene: TRBJ1-6; v_gene: TRBV20-1; abundance: -; CDR3aa: CSATPTGITGSPLHF; CDR3nt: TGCAGTGCTACTCCAACAGGGATCACCGGTTCACCCCTCCACTTT
d_gene: -; j_gene: TRBJ1-1; v_gene: TRBV27; abundance: -; CDR3aa: CASRRSGGAEAFF; CDR3nt: TGTGCCAGCAGGAGGTCGGGAGGGGCTGAAGCTTTCTTT
d_gene: -; j_gene: TRBJ1-1; v_gene: TRBV11-2; abundance: -; CDR3aa: CASSLMGAPRDTEAFF; CDR3nt: TGTGCCAGCAGCCTAATGGGGGCGCCGAGGGACACTGAAGCTTTCTTT
d_gene: -; j_gene: TRBJ2-1; v_gene: TRBV7-2; abundance: -; CDR3aa: CASSLDYTTYNEQFF; CDR3nt: TGTGCCAGCAGCCTCGACTATACCACCTACAATGAGCAGTTCTTC
d_gene: -; j_gene: TRBJ1-1; v_gene: TRBV7-2; abundance: -; CDR3aa: CASSLAANTEAFF; CDR3nt: TGTGCCAGCAGCTTAGCAGCGAACACTGAAGCTTTCTTT
d_gene: -; j_gene: TRBJ2-5; v_gene: TRBV24-1; abundance: once; CDR3aa: CATSDPTEETQYF; CDR3nt: TGTGCCACCAGTGACCCAACGGAAGAGACCCAGTACTTC
d_gene: TRBD2; j_gene: TRBJ2-5; v_gene: TRBV7-2; abundance: few; CDR3aa: CASSLGGGAWETQYF; CDR3nt: TGTGCCAGCAGCTTAGGCGGGGGGGCATGGGAGACCCAGTACTTC
d_gene: -; j_gene: TRBJ2-2; v_gene: TRBV15; abundance: -; CDR3aa: CATSGRGTGELFF; CDR3nt: TGTGCCACCTCTGGCAGGGGTACCGGGGAGCTGTTTTTT
d_gene: -; j_gene: TRBJ1-2; v_gene: TRBV24-1; abundance: -; CDR3aa: CATSDATAKSFYGYTF; CDR3nt: TGTGCCACCAGTGATGCGACAGCCAAATCTTTCTATGGCTACACCTTC
d_gene: -; j_gene: TRBJ2-7; v_gene: TRBV7-8; abundance: -; CDR3aa: CASSLGGRSYEQYF; CDR3nt: TGTGCCAGCAGCTTAGGCGGTAGGAGCTACGAGCAGTACTTC
d_gene: TRBD1; j_gene: TRBJ2-5; v_gene: TRBV7-2; abundance: medium-sized; CDR3aa: CASSPRTGPQETQYF; CDR3nt: TGTGCCAGCAGCCCTAGGACAGGGCCCCAAGAGACCCAGTACTTC
d_gene: -; j_gene: TRBJ1-6; v_gene: TRBV6-1; abundance: -; CDR3aa: CASTNRVGNTLNSPLHF; CDR3nt: TGTGCCAGCACCAACCGGGTCGGGAACACACTTAATTCACCCCTCCACTTT
d_gene: -; j_gene: TRBJ2-7; v_gene: TRBV6-5; abundance: few; CDR3aa: CASSYSSSEQYF; CDR3nt: TGTGCCAGCAGTTACTCGAGTAGCGAGCAGTACTTC
d_gene: TRBD2; j_gene: TRBJ2-1; v_gene: TRBV7-3; abundance: -; CDR3aa: CASSTGTSSYNEQFF; CDR3nt: TGTGCCAGCAGCACCGGGACTAGTTCCTACAATGAGCAGTTCTTC
d_gene: -; j_gene: TRBJ1-5; v_gene: TRBV19; abundance: few; CDR3aa: CASSMYTGRQPQHF; CDR3nt: TGTGCCAGTAGTATGTATACAGGGAGGCAGCCCCAGCATTTT
d_gene: -; j_gene: TRBJ1-1; v_gene: TRBV5-1; abundance: -; CDR3aa: CASSLGTGRGTEAFF; CDR3nt: TGCGCCAGCAGCTTGGGAACAGGGAGAGGCACTGAAGCTTTCTTT
d_gene: -; j_gene: TRBJ2-2; v_gene: TRBV20-1; abundance: few; CDR3aa: CSAREFRGTTNTGELFF; CDR3nt: TGCAGTGCTAGAGAATTCAGGGGTACGACGAACACCGGGGAGCTGTTTTTT
d_gene: -; j_gene: TRBJ2-7; v_gene: TRBV12-3/TRBV12-4; abundance: -; CDR3aa: CASTPGSSSYEQYF; CDR3nt: TGTGCCAGTACTCCAGGGTCCAGCTCCTACGAGCAGTACTTC
d_gene: -; j_gene: TRBJ2-2; v_gene: TRBV24-1; abundance: -; CDR3aa: CATAGEAPNTGELFF; CDR3nt: TGTGCCACCGCTGGGGAAGCTCCGAACACCGGGGAGCTGTTTTTT
d_gene: TRBD1; j_gene: TRBJ1-2; v_gene: TRBV20-1; abundance: -; CDR3aa: CSARDGQGAGYGYTF; CDR3nt: TGCAGTGCTAGAGACGGACAGGGGGCTGGCTATGGCTACACCTTC
d_gene: -; j_gene: TRBJ2-5; v_gene: TRBV19; abundance: -; CDR3aa: CASSAPGVYQETQYF; CDR3nt: TGTGCCAGTAGTGCCCCCGGGGTCTACCAAGAGACCCAGTACTTC
d_gene: -; j_gene: TRBJ2-5; v_gene: TRBV7-9; abundance: -; CDR3aa: CASSYRTPETQYF; CDR3nt: TGTGCCAGCAGCTATCGTACCCCGGAGACCCAGTACTTC
d_gene: TRBD1; j_gene: TRBJ1-6; v_gene: TRBV20-1; abundance: -; CDR3aa: CSASRTGVNSPLHF; CDR3nt: TGCAGTGCTAGCAGGACAGGGGTAAATTCACCCCTCCACTTT
d_gene: -; j_gene: TRBJ1-1; v_gene: TRBV7-6; abundance: few; CDR3aa: CASSPPPQISPEAFF; CDR3nt: TGTGCCAGCAGCCCTCCGCCACAGATCTCACCTGAAGCTTTCTTT
d_gene: TRBD2; j_gene: TRBJ2-4; v_gene: TRBV7-2; abundance: few; CDR3aa: CASSSTGTRNIQYF; CDR3nt: TGTGCCAGCAGCAGCACCGGGACTAGGAACATTCAGTACTTC